This T cell receptor (beta chain) was observed in a study of CD8 T cells in Susac syndrome. RNA totalling about 0.45 to 1 ug underwent reverse transcription with random hexamers. TCRdb re-derived calls from the immunoSEQ multiplex PCR reads in MiXCR, one entry per CDR3 protein. This sample has some 80,000 distinct CDR3 sequences, with over 90% found just once. The sample comprised CD8+ T cells from PBMCs. The TCR originated in a human donor in good health.

In DNA, the CDR3 is TGCGCCAGCAGCCAAGAGCCGCACGGGGCCAACGTCCTGACTTTC. It codes for CASSQEPHGANVLTF. The genes are TRBV4-1 and TRBJ2-6; no clear D gene. V was clipped by 0 bases and J by 4 bases, with 7 bases between them. In germline, CDR1 is MGHRA, CDR2 YSYEKL. There are 15 residues in the CDR3.